A selection of T cell receptor beta chains follows, all from one sample in a study of post-analysis software for immune sequencing data. MiXCR, applied by TCRdb to the PCR reads, yields one record per CDR3 protein. The repertoire includes fewer than 850,000 distinct CDR3 sequences, 40% to 55% of them detected once, and 4.9% sits in the top ten. Sequences were obtained from blood. These TCRs come from a girl aged 10 to 17 with multiple sclerosis. CDR3s include the opening cysteine and the closing phenylalanine or tryptophan. The D gene is left open where the match is weak. The listing skips clone size in some rows; elsewhere it reads once, few, many or a size class.

CDR3 DNA: TGTGCCAGCAGTTTAGGGACAGGGATCACAGATACGCAGTATTTT; CDR3 protein: CASSLGTGITDTQYF; J gene: TRBJ2-3; V gene: TRBV27; clone size: -; D gene: TRBD1
CDR3 DNA: TGCAGTGCCCCGGGACAGTATAATGAAAAACTGTTTTTT; CDR3 protein: CSAPGQYNEKLFF; J gene: TRBJ1-4; V gene: TRBV20-1; clone size: few; D gene: TRBD1
CDR3 DNA: TGTGCCAGCAGCTTAGACTGGGCATTGCTGAGGCCCTACGAGCAGTACTTC; CDR3 protein: CASSLDWALLRPYEQYF; J gene: TRBJ2-7; V gene: TRBV7-8; clone size: -; D gene: -
CDR3 DNA: TGCAGTGCTCCCCAGTTCAACCTGGGAGAGACCCAGTACTTC; CDR3 protein: CSAPQFNLGETQYF; J gene: TRBJ2-5; V gene: TRBV20-1; clone size: few; D gene: -
CDR3 DNA: TGCAGTGCCGGGAGACAGGGCGCCTCTTCCTACGAGCAGTACTTC; CDR3 protein: CSAGRQGASSYEQYF; J gene: TRBJ2-7; V gene: TRBV20-1; clone size: -; D gene: -
CDR3 DNA: TGTGCCAGCAGCGCGGGGTTGTGGGAGACCCAGTACTTC; CDR3 protein: CASSAGLWETQYF; J gene: TRBJ2-5; V gene: TRBV7-9; clone size: -; D gene: -
CDR3 DNA: TGTGCCAGCAGCGTCCTAGGGCTATCCGATACGCAGTATTTT; CDR3 protein: CASSVLGLSDTQYF; J gene: TRBJ2-3; V gene: TRBV7-9; clone size: -; D gene: -
CDR3 DNA: TGTGCCAGCAGCTTAGAAGGCGTTAGCTCCTACGAGCAGTACTTC; CDR3 protein: CASSLEGVSSYEQYF; J gene: TRBJ2-7; V gene: TRBV7-2; clone size: few; D gene: -
CDR3 DNA: TGTGCCAGCAGCGCCCGGTTGGCAGATACGCAGTATTTT; CDR3 protein: CASSARLADTQYF; J gene: TRBJ2-3; V gene: TRBV7-2; clone size: -; D gene: -
CDR3 DNA: TGTGTCAGCAGAACACCCGGGACAGGGGTCTCCTACGAGCAGTACTTC; CDR3 protein: CVSRTPGTGVSYEQYF; J gene: TRBJ2-7; V gene: TRBV6-1; clone size: -; D gene: TRBD1
CDR3 DNA: TGTGCCAGCAGTGCCCGGGACAGAAAAACAGATACGCAGTATTTT; CDR3 protein: CASSARDRKTDTQYF; J gene: TRBJ2-3; V gene: TRBV25-1; clone size: -; D gene: TRBD1
CDR3 DNA: TGCGCCAGCAGCCAAGGTGGTTTAGGGGATCCCTATGGCTACACCTTC; CDR3 protein: CASSQGGLGDPYGYTF; J gene: TRBJ1-2; V gene: TRBV4-1; clone size: -; D gene: -
CDR3 DNA: TGTGCCAGCAGCTCTGCCGGTGGGGGGCAGTTCTTC; CDR3 protein: CASSSAGGGQFF; J gene: TRBJ2-1; V gene: TRBV7-8; clone size: -; D gene: -
CDR3 DNA: TGCAGCGTTGAGTTGGAAGTCGGTGAAGCTTTCTTT; CDR3 protein: CSVELEVGEAFF; J gene: TRBJ1-1; V gene: TRBV29-1; clone size: -; D gene: -
CDR3 DNA: TGTGCCATCAACTCCGATCCTAACTATGGCTACACCTTC; CDR3 protein: CAINSDPNYGYTF; J gene: TRBJ1-2; V gene: TRBV10-3; clone size: few; D gene: -
CDR3 DNA: TGTGCCAGCAGTTACTCCCAGCAGAGGGTTCGGGAGACCCAGTACTTC; CDR3 protein: CASSYSQQRVRETQYF; J gene: TRBJ2-5; V gene: TRBV6-5; clone size: few; D gene: -
CDR3 DNA: TGTGCCAGCAGTCAGCTAGCGGGAGTAGGCGGGGAGCTGTTTTTT; CDR3 protein: CASSQLAGVGGELFF; J gene: TRBJ2-2; V gene: TRBV28; clone size: -; D gene: TRBD2
CDR3 DNA: TGCGCCAGCAGCCCGGGCGGAGAGGGGGCTTTCTTT; CDR3 protein: CASSPGGEGAFF; J gene: TRBJ1-1; V gene: TRBV5-1; clone size: -; D gene: -
CDR3 DNA: TGTGCCAGCAGCTTAGGTTACAGGGCGGGCACAGATACGCAGTATTTT; CDR3 protein: CASSLGYRAGTDTQYF; J gene: TRBJ2-3; V gene: TRBV11-2; clone size: -; D gene: -
CDR3 DNA: TGTGCCAGCACCAGACAGGGCACCTACGAGCAGTACTTC; CDR3 protein: CASTRQGTYEQYF; J gene: TRBJ2-7; V gene: TRBV12-3/TRBV12-4; clone size: -; D gene: TRBD1
CDR3 DNA: TGTGCCAGCCAGAGCGGGACCTCCTACGAGCAGTACTTC; CDR3 protein: CASQSGTSYEQYF; J gene: TRBJ2-7; V gene: TRBV3-1; clone size: -; D gene: TRBD2
CDR3 DNA: TGCAGCGTCCGGGACAGCCCCTACGAGCAGTACTTC; CDR3 protein: CSVRDSPYEQYF; J gene: TRBJ2-7; V gene: TRBV29-1; clone size: -; D gene: TRBD1
CDR3 DNA: TGTGCCAGCAGTTTCAACAGGGTGGGGGGCTACACCTTC; CDR3 protein: CASSFNRVGGYTF; J gene: TRBJ1-2; V gene: TRBV12-3/TRBV12-4; clone size: -; D gene: -
CDR3 DNA: TGTGCCAGCAGCCCCCAGAGTGGACAAGAGACCCAGTACTTC; CDR3 protein: CASSPQSGQETQYF; J gene: TRBJ2-5; V gene: TRBV28; clone size: -; D gene: -
CDR3 DNA: TGTGCCATCAGTGAGTCTGGCAGTGAGCAGTTCTTC; CDR3 protein: CAISESGSEQFF; J gene: TRBJ2-1; V gene: TRBV10-3; clone size: few; D gene: -
CDR3 DNA: TGTGCCAGCAGTTGGGGTAGCGGGTTAACCTACGAGCAGTACTTC; CDR3 protein: CASSWGSGLTYEQYF; J gene: TRBJ2-7; V gene: TRBV12-3/TRBV12-4; clone size: few; D gene: TRBD2
CDR3 DNA: TGTGCCAGCAGTCAGGGTCCTGGTGAGCAGTTCTTC; CDR3 protein: CASSQGPGEQFF; J gene: TRBJ2-1; V gene: TRBV12-3/TRBV12-4; clone size: -; D gene: -
CDR3 DNA: TGCGCCAGCAGCCTTGACTTCGCCAGCACAGATACGCAGTATTTT; CDR3 protein: CASSLDFASTDTQYF; J gene: TRBJ2-3; V gene: TRBV5-1; clone size: many; D gene: -
CDR3 DNA: TGTGCCAGCAGTGAGGTGACTAGCGGGTGGGAGACCCAGTACTTC; CDR3 protein: CASSEVTSGWETQYF; J gene: TRBJ2-5; V gene: TRBV2; clone size: once; D gene: TRBD2
CDR3 DNA: TGCAGTGCTAGAGATCAGGAGAGCGGGGGATACGAGCAGTACTTC; CDR3 protein: CSARDQESGGYEQYF; J gene: TRBJ2-7; V gene: TRBV20-1; clone size: -; D gene: TRBD2
CDR3 DNA: TGTGCCAGCAGCTTAAGGCGACTAGCTCCAAGCTCCTACGAGCAGTACTTC; CDR3 protein: CASSLRRLAPSSYEQYF; J gene: TRBJ2-7; V gene: TRBV7-8; clone size: -; D gene: TRBD2
CDR3 DNA: TGCAGTGCTAGGGACCGGGACAGGGGGTCATACGAGCAGTACTTC; CDR3 protein: CSARDRDRGSYEQYF; J gene: TRBJ2-7; V gene: TRBV20-1; clone size: -; D gene: TRBD1
CDR3 DNA: TGTGCCAGCAGTCCGAAGACTAGCGGGTTCTACGAGCAGTACTTC; CDR3 protein: CASSPKTSGFYEQYF; J gene: TRBJ2-7; V gene: TRBV12-3/TRBV12-4; clone size: -; D gene: TRBD2
CDR3 DNA: TGTGCCACCAGCAGAGATTCGGGCGGTAACTATGGCTACACCTTC; CDR3 protein: CATSRDSGGNYGYTF; J gene: TRBJ1-2; V gene: TRBV15; clone size: -; D gene: -
CDR3 DNA: TGTGCCAGCAGCCAAGAGGGACTAGCGGGAGGGTCAGCCGAGACCCAGTACTTC; CDR3 protein: CASSQEGLAGGSAETQYF; J gene: TRBJ2-5; V gene: TRBV4-2; clone size: few; D gene: TRBD2
CDR3 DNA: TGCAGTGCTAGTCCCGATTATTCCTTAGCCAAAAACATTCAGTACTTC; CDR3 protein: CSASPDYSLAKNIQYF; J gene: TRBJ2-4; V gene: TRBV20-1; clone size: -; D gene: -
CDR3 DNA: TGTGCCACAACCCAAGCCCGAGGGGGCGAGCAGTACTTC; CDR3 protein: CATTQARGGEQYF; J gene: TRBJ2-7; V gene: TRBV12-3/TRBV12-4; clone size: few; D gene: -